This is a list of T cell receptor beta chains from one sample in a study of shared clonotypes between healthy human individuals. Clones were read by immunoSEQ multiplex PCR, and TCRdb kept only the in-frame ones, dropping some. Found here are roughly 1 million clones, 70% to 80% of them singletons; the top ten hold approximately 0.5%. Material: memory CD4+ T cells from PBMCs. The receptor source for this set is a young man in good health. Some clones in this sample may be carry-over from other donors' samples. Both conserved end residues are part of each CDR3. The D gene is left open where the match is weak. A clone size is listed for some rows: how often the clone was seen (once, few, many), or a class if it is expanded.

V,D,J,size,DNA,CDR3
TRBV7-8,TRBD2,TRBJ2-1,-,TGTGCCAGCAGCTTAGGAGCGGGAGGAGGTAATGAGCAGTTCTTC,CASSLGAGGGNEQFF
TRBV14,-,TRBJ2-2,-,TGTGCCAGCAGCCAAGGCCGGGTCGGGGAGCTGTTTTTT,CASSQGRVGELFF
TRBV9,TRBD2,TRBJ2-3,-,TGTGCCAGCAGCCCTCCTAGCGGAAGTAGCACAGATACGCAGTATTTT,CASSPPSGSSTDTQYF
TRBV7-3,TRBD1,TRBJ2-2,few,TGTGCCAGCAGCTACAGGGGAGGGGAGCTGTTTTTT,CASSYRGGELFF
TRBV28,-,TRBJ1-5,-,TGTGCCAGCAGTTTTGGCGTAGGACAGCCCCAGCATTTT,CASSFGVGQPQHF
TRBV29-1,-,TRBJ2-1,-,TGCAGCGTTGAAAAATCTAGTGGATCCGAGTTCTTC,CSVEKSSGSEFF
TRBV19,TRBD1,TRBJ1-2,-,TGTGCCAGTAACAATGAGGGGGCGCCAGCTAACTATGGCTACACCTTC,CASNNEGAPANYGYTF
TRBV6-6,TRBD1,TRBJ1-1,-,TGTGCCAGCAGCCCGGGCCGGGACAGGGGCTCTGGGCGAGCTTTCTTT,CASSPGRDRGSGRAFF
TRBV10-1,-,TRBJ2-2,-,TGCGCCAGCACAGGGAACACCGGGGAGCTGTTTTTT,CASTGNTGELFF
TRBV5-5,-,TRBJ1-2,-,TGTGCCAGCCGGATCGACGGGGACTATGGCTACACCTTC,CASRIDGDYGYTF
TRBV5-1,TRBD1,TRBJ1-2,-,TGCGCCAGCAGCTCCCAGGACAGGACGGGCTACACCTTC,CASSSQDRTGYTF
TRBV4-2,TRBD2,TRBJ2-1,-,TGTGCCAGCAGCCAAGAAGTGGGAGGGACTAGCTCCGGCAATGAGCAGTTCTTC,CASSQEVGGTSSGNEQFF
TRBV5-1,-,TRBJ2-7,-,TGCGCCAGCAGCTTAGGACAGTCGAGCTCCTACGAGCAGTACTTC,CASSLGQSSSYEQYF
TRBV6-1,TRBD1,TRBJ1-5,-,TGTGCCAGCAGAGGACAGGCGAAAGTTCTTCCCCAGCATTTT,CASRGQAKVLPQHF
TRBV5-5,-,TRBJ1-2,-,TGTGCCAGCAGCTTGCCGGGTCAGAACTATGGCTACACCTTC,CASSLPGQNYGYTF
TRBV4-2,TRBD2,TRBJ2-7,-,TGTGCCAGCAGCCAAGAAGCTTGGACTAGCGGATACGAGCAGTACTTC,CASSQEAWTSGYEQYF
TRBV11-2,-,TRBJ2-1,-,TGTGCCAGCAGCGGGCGCCGGGACTCCTCCTACAATGAGCAGTTCTTC,CASSGRRDSSYNEQFF
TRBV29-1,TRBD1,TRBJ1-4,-,TGCAGCGTTGAAGGCCGTTTGGAGGGACAGGGTGAAAAACTGTTTTTT,CSVEGRLEGQGEKLFF
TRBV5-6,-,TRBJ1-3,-,TGTGCCAGCAGCGCAGGTTCGGGGTCTGGAAACACCATATATTTT,CASSAGSGSGNTIYF
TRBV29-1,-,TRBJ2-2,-,TGCAGCGTGGGGGCCGGTTTGGGAGCAACCGGGGAGCTGTTTTTT,CSVGAGLGATGELFF
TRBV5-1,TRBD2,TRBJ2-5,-,TGCGCCAGCAGCTTGGACGGGACTAGCGGAGAGACCCAGTACTTC,CASSLDGTSGETQYF
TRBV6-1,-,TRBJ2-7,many,TGTGCCAGCAGTGATCGTTCTGGGGTAATCGAGCAGTACTTC,CASSDRSGVIEQYF